This TCR beta chain was profiled in a study of Graves' ophthalmopathy and Graves' hyperthyroidism. About the research overall: Ophthalmopathy absent within 18 months of follow-up marked hyperthyroidism as stable.

Researchers took RNA transcripts and amplified TCR beta CDR3 regions from them. The first round was an RT-PCR with HTBI primers, and the second round was a multiplex PCR. One entry per CDR3 protein results from TCRdb running MiXCR on the multiplex PCR reads. Of over a million distinct CDR3 sequences listed, about two fifths are singletons. This clonotype was counted between two and nine times. Its antigen is not known. This CDR3 fails to terminate in the conserved phenylalanine or tryptophan, so it likely reflects a read error. The study's findings and limits: Blood also harbored most expanded thyroid clonotypes above 0.001 frequency. In predicting ophthalmopathy progression, the model reached 70.59% sensitivity and about 73% specificity.

Deletions cut 3 bases from V and 2 bases from J, with 10 bases between. The length of the CDR3 is 14 residues. Orbital computed tomography, thyroid ultrasound, TRAb, serum thyroxine and clinical symptoms formed the basis of diagnosis. The clonotype comes from an adult man with Graves' hyperthyroidism. Sequences were obtained from peripheral blood or thyroid tissue (not recorded which). The rearrangement joins TRBV12-3 or TRBV12-4 to TRBJ1-1; no firm D call. The DNA for the CDR3 is TGTGCCAGCAGTTTCGGGTTCACAAACACTGAAGCTTTCTCT. Amino acid sequence: CASSFGFTNTEAFS.